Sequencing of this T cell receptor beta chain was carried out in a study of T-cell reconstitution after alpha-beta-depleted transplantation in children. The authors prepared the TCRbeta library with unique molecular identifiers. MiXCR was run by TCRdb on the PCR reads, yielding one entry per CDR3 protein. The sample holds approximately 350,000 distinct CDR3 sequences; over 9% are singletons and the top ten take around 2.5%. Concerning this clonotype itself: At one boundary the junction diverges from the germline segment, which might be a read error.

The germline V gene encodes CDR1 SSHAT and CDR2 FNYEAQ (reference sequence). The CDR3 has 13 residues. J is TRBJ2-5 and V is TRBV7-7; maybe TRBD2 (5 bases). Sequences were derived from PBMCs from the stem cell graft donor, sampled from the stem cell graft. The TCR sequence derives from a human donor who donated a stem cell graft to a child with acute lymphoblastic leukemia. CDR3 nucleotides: TGTGCTAGCAGCTTAGAGGGTACGGAGACCCAGTACTTC. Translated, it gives CASSLEGTETQYF.